Below are 4 T cell receptor beta chains sequenced from a single sample in a study of shared T cell receptors in the human thymus. Produced via immunoSEQ multiplex PCR; TCRdb's table is partial and in-frame only. The sample shows roughly 660,000 clones, over 75% of them seen only once. The sample also formed part of further work on human thymus T cells.

The sample consisted of thymocytes. The receptors shown here come from a boy in the first two years of life with a congenital heart defect.

V usage is TRBV4-3 and J usage is TRBJ2-5, with 10 positions matching TRBD1. Germline loops: CDR1 LGHNA, CDR2 YSLEER. CDR3 length: 16 residues. Trimming at V came to 2 bases and at J to 6 bases, leaving 9 bases not matched to a gene. The CDR3 DNA reads TGCGCCAGCAGCCAAAGCAGGACAGGGGGTTTGAAGACCCAGTACTTC. Translation gives CASSQSRTGGLKTQYF.

This chain links TRBV7-9 with TRBJ2-7; TRBD1 might be the D (6 bases). The length of the CDR3 is 14 residues. Looked up from germline, CDR1 is SEHNR and CDR2 is FQNEAQ (reference sequence). The V end lost 2 bases, the J end lost 6 bases, and 14 bases lay between the germline ends. This chain's CDR3 is CASSLIWAGAEQYF. In DNA, the CDR3 is TGTGCCAGCAGCTTAATTTGGGCAGGGGCCGAGCAGTACTTC.

The chain has TRBV2 and TRBJ2-1; weak D call: TRBD2 (5 bases). CDR1 and CDR2 from the germline V gene are SNHLY and FYNNEI. The CDR3 has 15 amino acids. Trimming pared 2 bases from V and 2 bases from J, leaving 10 bases between. The DNA for the CDR3 is TGTGCCAGCAGTGAAAGGTGGGAGCCCTACAATGAGCAGTTCTTC. Translated, it gives CASSERWEPYNEQFF.

The genes are TRBV9 and TRBJ2-2; the match to TRBD1 covers 11 bases. CDR1 SGDLS and CDR2 YYNGEE come from the germline V gene. This CDR3 is 15 amino acids long. V trimming: 4 bases; J trimming: 6 bases; junction bases outside the gene matches: 5. As DNA, the CDR3 is TGTGCCAGCAGCATACGGACAGGGGGCCCCGGGGAGCTGTTTTTT. This encodes CASSIRTGGPGELFF.